This T cell receptor beta chain was sequenced for a study of cytomegalovirus exposure and HLA in healthy donors. The CDR3 consists of 13 residues. V shed 4 bases, J shed 2 bases, and the junction held 4 bases outside the gene matches. Per germline, CDR1 GTSNPN and CDR2 SVGIG (reference sequence). Healthy bone marrow donors made up the donor group. Nominal health characterized the donors when sampled, though unrecorded immune exposures were likely. Whole-study results and caveats: TRBV6-2, TRBV6-3 and some other V segments were excluded as indistinguishable.

Note on this clone: Its antigen is as yet unknown.

The PCR used 60 Vbeta and 13 Jbeta primers. Method: immunoSEQ multiplex PCR; TCRdb's copy keeps in-frame clones and lacks some. The table for this sample gives more than 45,000 clones. V gene TRBV30 combines with J gene TRBJ2-7; 8 nucleotides agree with TRBD1. The sequence derives from a male donor in good health and CMV-seronegative. The material sequenced was PBMCs. The CDR3: CAWMGTGPYEQYF. The CDR3 nucleotides are TGTGCCTGGATGGGGACAGGACCCTACGAGCAGTACTTC.